This T cell receptor (beta chain) came from a study of graft-versus-host responses after intestinal transplantation. This clone was observed a single time. Its antigen is still unknown. The junction does not match germline at one end; this may be a read error. Other DNA sequences within the sample encode an identical CDR3. The data were produced by immunoSEQ multiplex PCR, yet TCRdb's version contains in-frame clones alone and is incomplete. This table holds 100,000 or so clones, 92% found once. Germline assignment: CDR1 SSHAT and CDR2 FNYEAQ (reference sequence). The CDR3 spans 13 residues. The specimen was unstimulated CD4+ T cells sorted from spleen or lymph node cells, collected before intestinal transplant. The receptor comes from a human donor who received an intestinal transplant. The V gene is TRBV7-7, the J gene TRBJ2-2; a possible D gene is TRBD1 (6 bases). The DNA of the CDR3 is TGTGCCAGCAGCCAGGACAGAGCCGGGGAGTTGTTTTTT. As protein: CASSQDRAGELFF.